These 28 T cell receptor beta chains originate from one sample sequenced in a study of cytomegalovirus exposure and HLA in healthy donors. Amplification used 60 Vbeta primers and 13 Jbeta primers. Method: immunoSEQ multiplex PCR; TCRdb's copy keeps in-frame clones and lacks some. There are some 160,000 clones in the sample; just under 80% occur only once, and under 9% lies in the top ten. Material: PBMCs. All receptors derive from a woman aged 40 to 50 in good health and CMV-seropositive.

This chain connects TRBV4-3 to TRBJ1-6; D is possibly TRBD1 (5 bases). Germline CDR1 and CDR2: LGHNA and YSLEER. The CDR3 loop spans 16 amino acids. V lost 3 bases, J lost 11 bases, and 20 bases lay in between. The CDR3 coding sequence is TGCGCCAGCAGCCATTTCGGCGGAACAGGCGATACACCCCTCCACTTT. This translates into CASSHFGGTGDTPLHF.

CDR3: CASSFGGANVLTF. Written as DNA, the CDR3 is TGCGCCAGCAGCTTCGGTGGGGCCAACGTCCTGACTTTC. The gene calls are TRBV5-1 and TRBJ2-6, with D unclear. V lost 2 bases and J 3 bases, leaving 3 bases between the germline ends. The germline CDR1 and CDR2 sequences are SGHRS and YFSETQ. This CDR3 region has 13 residues.

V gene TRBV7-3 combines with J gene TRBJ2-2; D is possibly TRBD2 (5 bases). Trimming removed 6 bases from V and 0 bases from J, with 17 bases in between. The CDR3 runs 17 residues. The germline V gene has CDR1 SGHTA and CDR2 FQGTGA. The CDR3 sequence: CASSRDQRLANTGELFF. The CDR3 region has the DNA TGTGCCAGCAGTAGGGATCAGCGGCTCGCGAACACCGGGGAGCTGTTTTTT. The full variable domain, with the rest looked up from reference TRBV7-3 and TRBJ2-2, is GAGVSQTPSNKVTEKGKYVELRCDPISGHTALYWYRQSLGQGPEFLIYFQGTGAADDSGLPNDRFFAVRPEGSVSTLKIQRTERGDSAVYLCASSRDQRLANTGELFFGEGSRLTVL.

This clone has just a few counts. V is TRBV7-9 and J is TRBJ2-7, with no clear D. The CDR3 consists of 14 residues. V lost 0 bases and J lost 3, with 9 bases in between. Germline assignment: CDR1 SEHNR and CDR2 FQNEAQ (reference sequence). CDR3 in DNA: TGTGCCAGCAGCTTAGCTACAGAGAACTACGAGCAGTACTTC. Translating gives CASSLATENYEQYF.

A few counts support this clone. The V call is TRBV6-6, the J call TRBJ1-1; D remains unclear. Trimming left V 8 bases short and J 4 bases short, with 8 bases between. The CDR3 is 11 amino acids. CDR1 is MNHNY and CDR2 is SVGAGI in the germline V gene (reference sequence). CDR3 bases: TGTGCCAGCGCGGATATCACTGAAGCTTTCTTT. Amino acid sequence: CASADITEAFF.

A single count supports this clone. This chain's CDR3 is CASSGQGKPYGYTF. CDR3 nucleotide sequence: TGTGCCAGCAGTGGACAGGGCAAGCCCTATGGCTACACCTTC. This chain connects TRBV2 to TRBJ1-2, with 7 bases aligning to TRBD1. V lost 4 bases and J lost 4; bases outside the gene matches: 6. Germline CDR1 reads SNHLY; CDR2 reads FYNNEI. This CDR3 has 14 amino acids.

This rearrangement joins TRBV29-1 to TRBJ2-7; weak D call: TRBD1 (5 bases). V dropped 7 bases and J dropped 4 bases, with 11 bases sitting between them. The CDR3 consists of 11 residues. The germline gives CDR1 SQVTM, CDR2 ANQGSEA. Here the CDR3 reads CSGIQGYEQYF. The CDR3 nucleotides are TGCAGCGGGATCCAGGGATACGAGCAGTACTTC.

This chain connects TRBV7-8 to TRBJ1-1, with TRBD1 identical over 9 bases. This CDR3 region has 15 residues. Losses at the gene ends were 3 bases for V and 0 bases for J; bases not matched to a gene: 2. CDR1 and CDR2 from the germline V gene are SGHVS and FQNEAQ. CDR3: CASSFRDRVNTEAFF. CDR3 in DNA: TGTGCCAGCAGCTTCCGGGACAGGGTGAACACTGAAGCTTTCTTT.

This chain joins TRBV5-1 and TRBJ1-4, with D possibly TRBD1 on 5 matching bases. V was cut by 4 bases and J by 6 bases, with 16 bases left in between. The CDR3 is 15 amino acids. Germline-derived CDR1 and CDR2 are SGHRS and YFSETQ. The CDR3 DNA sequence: TGCGCCAGCAGCCCCTTTCCGGGGGGAGATGAAAAACTGTTTTTT. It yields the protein CASSPFPGGDEKLFF.

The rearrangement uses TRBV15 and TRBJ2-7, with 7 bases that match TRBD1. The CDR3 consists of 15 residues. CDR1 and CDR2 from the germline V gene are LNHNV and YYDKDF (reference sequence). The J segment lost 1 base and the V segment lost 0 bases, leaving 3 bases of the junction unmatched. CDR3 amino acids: CATSRDNRGSYEQYF. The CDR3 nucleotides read TGTGCCACCAGCAGAGATAACAGGGGATCCTACGAGCAGTACTTC.

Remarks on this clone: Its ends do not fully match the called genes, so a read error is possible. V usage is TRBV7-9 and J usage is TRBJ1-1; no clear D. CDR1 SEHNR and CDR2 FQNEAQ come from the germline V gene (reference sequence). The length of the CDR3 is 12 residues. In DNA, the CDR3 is TGTTCCAGCAGCTTCTACGTTGAGGAAGCTTTCTTT. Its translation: CSSSFYVEEAFF.

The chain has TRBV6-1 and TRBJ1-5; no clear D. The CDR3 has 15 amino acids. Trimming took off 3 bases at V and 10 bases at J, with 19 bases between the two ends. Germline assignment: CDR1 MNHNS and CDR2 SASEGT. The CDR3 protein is CASSESVRMFYPQHF. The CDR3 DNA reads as TGTGCCAGCAGTGAGTCGGTACGCATGTTTTATCCCCAGCATTTT.

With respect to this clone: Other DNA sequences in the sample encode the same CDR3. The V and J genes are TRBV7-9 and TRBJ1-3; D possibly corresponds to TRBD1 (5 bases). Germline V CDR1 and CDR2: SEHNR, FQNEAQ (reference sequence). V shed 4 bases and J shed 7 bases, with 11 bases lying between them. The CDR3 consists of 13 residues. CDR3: CASSSGGENTIYF. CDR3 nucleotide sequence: TGTGCCAGCAGCTCCGGGGGGGAGAACACCATATATTTT.

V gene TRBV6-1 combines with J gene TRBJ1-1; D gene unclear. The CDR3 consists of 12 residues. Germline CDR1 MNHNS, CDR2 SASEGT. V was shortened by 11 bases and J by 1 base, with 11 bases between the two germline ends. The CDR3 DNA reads TGTGCCGGAGGGTTGGGGAACACTGAAGCTTTCTTT. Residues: CAGGLGNTEAFF.

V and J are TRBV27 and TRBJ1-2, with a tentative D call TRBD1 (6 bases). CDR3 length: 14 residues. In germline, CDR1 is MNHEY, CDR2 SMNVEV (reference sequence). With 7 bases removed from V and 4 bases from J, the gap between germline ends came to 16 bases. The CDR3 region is CASNPSGRGYGYTF. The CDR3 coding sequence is TGTGCCAGCAACCCATCCGGCAGGGGCTATGGCTACACCTTC.

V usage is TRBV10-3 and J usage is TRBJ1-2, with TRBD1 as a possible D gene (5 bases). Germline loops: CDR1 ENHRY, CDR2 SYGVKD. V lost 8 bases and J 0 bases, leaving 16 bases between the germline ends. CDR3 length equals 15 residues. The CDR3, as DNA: TGTGCCATCCAACGGAGGGAGGACACTAACTATGGCTACACCTTC. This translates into CAIQRREDTNYGYTF.

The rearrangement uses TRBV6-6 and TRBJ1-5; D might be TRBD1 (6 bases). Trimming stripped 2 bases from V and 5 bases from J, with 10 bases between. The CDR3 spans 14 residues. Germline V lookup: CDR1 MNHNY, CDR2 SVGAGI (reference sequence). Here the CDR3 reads CASSYSQGYQPQHF. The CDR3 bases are TGTGCCAGCAGTTACAGTCAGGGGTATCAGCCCCAGCATTTT.

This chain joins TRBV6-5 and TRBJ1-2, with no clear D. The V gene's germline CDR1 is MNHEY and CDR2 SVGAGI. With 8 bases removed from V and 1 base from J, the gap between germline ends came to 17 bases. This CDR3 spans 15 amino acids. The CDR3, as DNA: TGTGCCAGCGTGAATCGGAACGGAGATAACTATGGCTACACCTTC. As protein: CASVNRNGDNYGYTF.

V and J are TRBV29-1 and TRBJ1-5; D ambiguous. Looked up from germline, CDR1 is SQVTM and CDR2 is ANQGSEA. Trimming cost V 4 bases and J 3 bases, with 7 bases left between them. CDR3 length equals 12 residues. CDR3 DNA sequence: TGCAGCGTTGGAGGTGTCAATCAGCCCCAGCATTTT. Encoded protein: CSVGGVNQPQHF. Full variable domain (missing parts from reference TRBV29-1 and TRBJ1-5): SAVISQKPSRDICQRGTSLTIQCQVDSQVTMMFWYRQQPGQSLTLIATANQGSEATYESGFVIDKFPISRPNLTFSTLTVSNMSPEDSSIYLCSVGGVNQPQHFGDGTRLSIL.

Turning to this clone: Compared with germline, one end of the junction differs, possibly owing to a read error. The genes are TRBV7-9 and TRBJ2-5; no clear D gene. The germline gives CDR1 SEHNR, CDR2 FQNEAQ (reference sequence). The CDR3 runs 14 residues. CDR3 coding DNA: TGTTCCAGCACCCACTCGTGGAGAGAAGAGACCCAGTACTTC. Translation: CSSTHSWREETQYF.

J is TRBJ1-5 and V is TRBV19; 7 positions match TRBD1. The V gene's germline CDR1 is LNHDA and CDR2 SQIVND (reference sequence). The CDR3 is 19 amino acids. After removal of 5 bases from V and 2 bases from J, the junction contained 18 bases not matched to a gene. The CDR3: CASSPTFPGTATRNQPQHF. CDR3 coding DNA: TGTGCCAGTAGTCCGACCTTCCCCGGGACAGCCACTCGCAATCAGCCCCAGCATTTT.

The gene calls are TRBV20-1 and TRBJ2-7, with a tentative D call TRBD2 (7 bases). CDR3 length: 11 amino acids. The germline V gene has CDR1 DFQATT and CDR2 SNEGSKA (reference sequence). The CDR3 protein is CSAKGGYEQYF. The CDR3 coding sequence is TGCAGCGCCAAGGGGGGGTACGAGCAGTACTTC.

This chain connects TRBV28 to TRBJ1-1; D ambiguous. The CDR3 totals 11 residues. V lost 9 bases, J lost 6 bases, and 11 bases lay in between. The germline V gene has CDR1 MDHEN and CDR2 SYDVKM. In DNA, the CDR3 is TGTGCCAGTGAGGCGAGGGCTGAAGCTTTCTTT. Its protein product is CASEARAEAFF.

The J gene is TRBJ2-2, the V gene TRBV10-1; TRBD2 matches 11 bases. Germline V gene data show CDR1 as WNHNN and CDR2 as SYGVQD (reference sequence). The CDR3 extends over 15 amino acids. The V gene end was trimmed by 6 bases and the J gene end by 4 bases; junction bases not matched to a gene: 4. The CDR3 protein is CASSPGTSGTGELFF. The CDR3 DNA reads TGCGCCAGCAGCCCCGGGACTAGCGGCACCGGGGAGCTGTTTTTT.

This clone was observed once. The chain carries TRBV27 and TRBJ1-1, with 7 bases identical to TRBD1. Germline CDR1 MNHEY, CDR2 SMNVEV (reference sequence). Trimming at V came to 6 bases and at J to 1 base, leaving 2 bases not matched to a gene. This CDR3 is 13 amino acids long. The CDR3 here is CASRNRGNTEAFF. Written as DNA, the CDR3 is TGTGCCAGCAGGAACAGGGGGAACACTGAAGCTTTCTTT.

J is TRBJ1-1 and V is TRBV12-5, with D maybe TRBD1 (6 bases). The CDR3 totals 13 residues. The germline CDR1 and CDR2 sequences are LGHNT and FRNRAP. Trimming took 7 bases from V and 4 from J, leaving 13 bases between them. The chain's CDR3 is CASALLDSTEAFF. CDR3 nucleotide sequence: TGTGCTAGTGCCCTCCTGGACAGCACTGAAGCTTTCTTT.

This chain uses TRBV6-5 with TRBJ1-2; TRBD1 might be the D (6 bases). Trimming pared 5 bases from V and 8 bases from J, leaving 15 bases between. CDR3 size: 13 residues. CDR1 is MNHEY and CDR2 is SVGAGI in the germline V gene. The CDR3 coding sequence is TGTGCCAGCAGTATCGGGACATTGTTCGGCTACACCTTC. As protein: CASSIGTLFGYTF.

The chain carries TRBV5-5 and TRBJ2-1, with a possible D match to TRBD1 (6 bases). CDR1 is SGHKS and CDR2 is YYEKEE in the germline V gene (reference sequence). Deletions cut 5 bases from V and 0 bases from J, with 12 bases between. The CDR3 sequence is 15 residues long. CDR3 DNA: TGTGCCAGCAGGGATACAGGGAGCTCCTACAATGAGCAGTTCTTC. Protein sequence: CASRDTGSSYNEQFF.